This T cell receptor beta chain emerged from a study of cytomegalovirus exposure and HLA in healthy donors. Study conclusions and caveats: Some TCR beta chains (164 of them) were listed as cytomegalovirus-associated.

Only in-frame clones appear in the TCRdb table, and some are missing; sequencing was by immunoSEQ multiplex PCR. The sample shows tens of thousands of clones, 94% of them seen only once. In its sample, this clone was seen once. The antigen remains unidentified. The TCR was taken from a man in his late teens or twenties in good health and CMV-seropositive. Sequenced input: PBMCs.

CDR3 sequence reads: CASSQEGSGVDQPQHF. Written as DNA, the CDR3 is TGCGCCAGCAGCCAAGAGGGTTCGGGGGTCGATCAGCCCCAGCATTTT. V is TRBV4-1 and J is TRBJ1-5; D is possibly TRBD1 (5 bases). This CDR3 region has 16 residues. CDR1 is MGHRA, CDR2 YSYEKL, per germline. Trimming removed 0 bases from V and 5 bases from J, with 14 bases in between.